This T cell receptor (beta chain) was sequenced in a study of blood T cell repertoires in COVID-19. In the study overall: From T cells, B-cell-depleted T cells, or PBMCs came the material, which was cDNA or gDNA.

Adults between about 18 and 95 years of age took part from 24 US areas. Participants classified as exposed had met a COVID-19 case within 2 weeks before study entry. The CDR3 has 13 residues. With 7 bases clipped from V and 4 bases from J, the junction kept 7 bases outside the gene matches. Germline assignment: CDR1 MNHEY and CDR2 SVGAGI. Original processing methods: The assay estimated nucleated cells by amplifying reference gene primers. Only in-frame clones appear in the TCRdb table, and some are missing; sequencing was by immunoSEQ multiplex PCR. V and J calls and clone size are those listed in that table; D and trimming were worked out from the DNA. Of 280,000 or so clones detected, 85% to 90% appear once; the ten largest clones hold roughly 2.9%.

The genes are TRBV6-5 and TRBJ2-7; 7 nucleotides align to TRBD1. This clonotype was sampled from a woman between 50 and 59 years old who had been exposed to COVID-19. The sample was PBMCs or T cells enriched from blood (not recorded which). CDR3 in amino acids: CASTDREPYEQYF. The CDR3, as DNA: TGTGCCAGCACAGACAGGGAACCGTACGAGCAGTACTTC.